Sequencing of this TCR beta chain was carried out in a study of cytomegalovirus exposure and HLA in healthy donors. The CDR3 extends over 15 amino acids. Germline CDR1 and CDR2: SGHTA and FQGTGA. The V end was cut by 3 bases, the J end by 0 bases, with 8 bases between. Only in-frame clones appear in the TCRdb table, and some are missing; sequencing was by immunoSEQ multiplex PCR. The data contain 180,000 or so clones, around 86% of them seen just once; the ten biggest clones take up about 7.7%. General study findings and limits: Most TCR sequences were seen very rarely across donors, but some public TCRs occurred in many. 150 to 200 TCR beta chains were listed as cytomegalovirus-associated.

Regarding this clone: Its target is unknown.

This rearrangement joins TRBV7-3 to TRBJ2-2; D is tentatively TRBD1 or TRBD2 (5 bases each). Sequencing used PBMCs. The source of this sequence is a man aged 30-40 years in good health and CMV-seropositive. The CDR3 is CASSFQGPNTGELFF. For the CDR3, the DNA is TGTGCCAGCAGCTTCCAGGGACCGAACACCGGGGAGCTGTTTTTT.